Listed below are T cell receptor beta chains from one sample, sequenced in a study of tumor and adjacent non-tumor tissue in lung cancer. TCRdb analysed the multiplex PCR reads with MiXCR anew, one entry per CDR3 protein. The repertoire holds 100,000 to 120,000 distinct CDR3 sequences, with roughly 84% as singletons. Input material: lung tumor tissue. The receptors here all came from a man in his 70s with non-small cell lung cancer. Each CDR3 is given without its conserved first and last residue. Clone size appears in some rows only: once, few, many, or a class for an expanded clone.

-,TRBV6-5,ASTFGGTWQGYT
-,TRBV14,ASSPTAGVFADTQK
-,TRBV6-5,VSNSHSDKPETRY
-,TRBV7-9,ASSPSGSNYGYA
few,TRBV7-6,ASSLGAGATSGNTIY
-,TRBV12-3/TRBV12-4,ASSLAGGSGEQF
once,TRBV24-1,TTSEPQIYATNEKLF
-,TRBV29-1,SASPRALLGYT
-,TRBV11-2,ANSPPAGTPTYVQY
-,TRBV6-1,ASRPSPGRACEAF
few,TRBV6-2/TRBV6-3,ASSPGPGNTNEQF
-,TRBV11-2,VSSLRTSGSYNEQF
-,TRBV11-2,ASSLAKQYIEQF
many,TRBV6-2/TRBV6-3,ASSYFVQEQF
-,TRBV10-3,AISTGDADTQY
once,TRBV6-5,TSSYSDSKNSPIH
-,TRBV5-5,ASSLHSLAGGLTDTQY